This TCR beta chain is drawn from a study of blood T cell repertoires in COVID-19. Background on the study: The origin of the acute and convalescent COVID-19 samples was the United States, Italy and Spain. The analysed material was cDNA or gDNA that came from T cells, B-cell-depleted T cells, or PBMCs.

The CDR3 runs 16 residues. V was shortened by 4 bases and J by 6 bases, with 19 bases between the two germline ends. Germline-derived CDR1 and CDR2 are LNHDA and SQIVND (reference sequence). The data were produced by immunoSEQ multiplex PCR, yet TCRdb's version contains in-frame clones alone and is incomplete. The sample lists 400,000 to 550,000 clones; 87% were seen once. Living in 24 US areas, the participants were between roughly 18 and 89 years of age. Categorization into cohorts depended on clinical history that participants reported. The V and J genes are TRBV19 and TRBJ1-5; the D gene is possibly TRBD1 (6 bases). This receptor was obtained from a woman aged 18-30 years with acute COVID-19. Sequences were obtained from PBMCs or T cells enriched from blood (not recorded which). The CDR3 here is CASSKTRAGVGQPQHF. The CDR3 DNA is TGTGCCAGTAGTAAGACCAGGGCAGGGGTCGGTCAGCCCCAGCATTTT.